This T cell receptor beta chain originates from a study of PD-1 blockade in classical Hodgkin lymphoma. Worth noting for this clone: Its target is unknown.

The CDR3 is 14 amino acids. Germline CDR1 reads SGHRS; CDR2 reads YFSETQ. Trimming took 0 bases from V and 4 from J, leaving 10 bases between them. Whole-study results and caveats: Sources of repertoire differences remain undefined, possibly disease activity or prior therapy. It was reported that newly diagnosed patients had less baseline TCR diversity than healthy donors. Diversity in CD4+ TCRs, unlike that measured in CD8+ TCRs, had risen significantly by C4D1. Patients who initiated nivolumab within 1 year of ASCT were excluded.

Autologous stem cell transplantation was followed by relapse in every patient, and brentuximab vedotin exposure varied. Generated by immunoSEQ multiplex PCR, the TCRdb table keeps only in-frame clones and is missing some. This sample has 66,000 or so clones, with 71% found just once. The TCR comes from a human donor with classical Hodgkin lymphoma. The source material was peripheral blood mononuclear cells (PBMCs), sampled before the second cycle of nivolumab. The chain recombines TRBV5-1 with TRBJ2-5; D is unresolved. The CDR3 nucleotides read TGCGCCAGCAGCTTGGAAAATACAGCAGAGACCCAGTACTTC. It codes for CASSLENTAETQYF.